This T cell receptor (beta chain) was captured by sequencing in a study of early T cells in non-severe SARS-CoV-2 infection. General study findings and limits: Using VDJdb, the matching emphasized anti-spike CD8 responses while missing private and CD4 specificities.

The germline CDR1 and CDR2 sequences are SNHLY and FYNNEI. V gave up 2 bases and J gave up 1 base; unmatched junction bases: 2. The CDR3 is 15 amino acids. With regard to this clonotype: Antigen specificity is unknown.

Individual cDNA molecules received unique molecular identifiers. Each CDR3 protein is one row after TCRdb ran MiXCR on the 5' RACE reads. The sample shows 35,000 to 55,000 distinct CDR3 sequences, roughly 11% of them seen only once. The chain recombines TRBV2 with TRBJ2-3; TRBD2 matches at 8 bases. The sequence was collected from an adult who was a healthcare worker with PCR-confirmed SARS-CoV-2 infection or an uninfected control (not recorded which). Sequencing used whole blood. The CDR3: CASSERAGGTDTQYF. The CDR3 DNA follows: TGTGCCAGCAGTGAAAGAGCGGGGGGCACAGATACGCAGTATTTT.